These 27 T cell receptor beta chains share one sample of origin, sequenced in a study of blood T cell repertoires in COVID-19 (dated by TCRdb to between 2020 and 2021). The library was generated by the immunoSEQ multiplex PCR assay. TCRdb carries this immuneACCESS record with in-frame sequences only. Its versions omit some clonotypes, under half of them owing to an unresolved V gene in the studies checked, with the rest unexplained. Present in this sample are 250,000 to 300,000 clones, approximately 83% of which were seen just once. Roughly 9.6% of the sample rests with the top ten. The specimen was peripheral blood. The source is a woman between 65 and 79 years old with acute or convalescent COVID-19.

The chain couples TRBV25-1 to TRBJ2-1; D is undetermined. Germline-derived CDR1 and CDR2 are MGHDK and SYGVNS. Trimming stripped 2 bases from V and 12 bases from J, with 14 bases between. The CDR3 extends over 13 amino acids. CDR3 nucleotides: TGTGCCAGCAGTGAAGAACTCCTTGTTGCGCAGTTCTTC. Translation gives CASSEELLVAQFF.

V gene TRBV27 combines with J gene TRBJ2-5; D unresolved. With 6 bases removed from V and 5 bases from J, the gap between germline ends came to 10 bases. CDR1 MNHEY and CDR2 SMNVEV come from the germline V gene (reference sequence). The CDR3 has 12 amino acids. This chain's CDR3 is CASRTLGETQYF. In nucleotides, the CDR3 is TGTGCCAGCAGAACCCTTGGCGAGACCCAGTACTTC.

CDR3 sequence (DNA): TGTGCCAGCAGCTTAGCCGGTGAGGGACAGGGCTTCAAACTGTTTTTT. Residues: CASSLAGEGQGFKLFF. J is TRBJ1-4 and V is TRBV7-9, with 9 bases matching TRBD1. Trimming cost V 0 bases and J 11 bases; bases outside gene matches: 10. Germline V gives CDR1 SEHNR, CDR2 FQNEAQ (reference sequence). The CDR3 length is 16 residues. The full variable domain, completed using reference TRBV7-9 and TRBJ1-4, is DTGVSQNPRHKITKRGQNVTFRCDPISEHNRLYWYRQTLGQGPEFLTYFQNEAQLEKSRLLSDRFSAERPKGSFSTLEIQRTEQGDSAMYLCASSLAGEGQGFKLFFGSGTQLSVL.

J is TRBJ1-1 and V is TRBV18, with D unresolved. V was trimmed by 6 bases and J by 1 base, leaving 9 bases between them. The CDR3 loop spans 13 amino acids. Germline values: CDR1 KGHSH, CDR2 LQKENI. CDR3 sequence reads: CASSLNGNTEAFF. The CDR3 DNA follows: TGTGCCAGCTCGCTAAACGGGAACACTGAAGCTTTCTTT.

Here the CDR3 reads CAWMAGRGTEAFF. The CDR3 DNA is TGTGCCTGGATGGCCGGGAGAGGCACTGAAGCTTTCTTT. This sequence joins TRBV30 and TRBJ1-1; D unclear. Germline loops: CDR1 GTSNPN, CDR2 SVGIG (reference sequence). The CDR3 consists of 13 residues. With 4 bases removed from V and 4 bases from J, the gap between germline ends came to 13 bases.

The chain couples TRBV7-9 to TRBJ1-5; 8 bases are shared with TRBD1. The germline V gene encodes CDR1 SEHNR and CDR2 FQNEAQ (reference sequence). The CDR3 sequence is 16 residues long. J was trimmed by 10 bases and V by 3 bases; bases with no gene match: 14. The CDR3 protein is CASSFSVGQGGGPQHF. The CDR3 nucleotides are TGTGCCAGCAGCTTTTCGGTCGGACAGGGCGGAGGACCCCAGCATTTT.

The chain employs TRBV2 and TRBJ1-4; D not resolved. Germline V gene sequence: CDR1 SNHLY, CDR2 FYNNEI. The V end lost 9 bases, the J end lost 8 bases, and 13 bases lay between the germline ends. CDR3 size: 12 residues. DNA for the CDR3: TGTGCCAGTGGGCCTTACTCCGAAAAACTGTTTTTT. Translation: CASGPYSEKLFF.

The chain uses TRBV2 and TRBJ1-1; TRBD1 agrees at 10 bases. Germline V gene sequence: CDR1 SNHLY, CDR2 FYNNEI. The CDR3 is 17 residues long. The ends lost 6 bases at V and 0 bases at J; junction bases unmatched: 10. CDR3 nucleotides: TGTGCCAGCAGAGACGACAGGGGGCGGATAATGAACACTGAAGCTTTCTTT. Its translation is CASRDDRGRIMNTEAFF.

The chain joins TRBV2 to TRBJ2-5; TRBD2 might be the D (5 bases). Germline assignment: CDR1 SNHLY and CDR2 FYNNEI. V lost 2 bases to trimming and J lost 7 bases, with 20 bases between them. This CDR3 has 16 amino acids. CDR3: CASSESSGGGLGTQYF. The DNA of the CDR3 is TGTGCCAGCAGTGAATCCAGCGGTGGCGGCCTAGGGACCCAGTACTTC.

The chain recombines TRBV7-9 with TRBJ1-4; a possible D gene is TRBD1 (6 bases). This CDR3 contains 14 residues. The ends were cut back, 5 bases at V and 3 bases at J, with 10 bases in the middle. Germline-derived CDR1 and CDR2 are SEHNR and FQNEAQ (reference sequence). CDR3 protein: CASSPDSANEKLFF. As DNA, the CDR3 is TGTGCCAGCAGCCCGGACAGCGCTAATGAAAAACTGTTTTTT.

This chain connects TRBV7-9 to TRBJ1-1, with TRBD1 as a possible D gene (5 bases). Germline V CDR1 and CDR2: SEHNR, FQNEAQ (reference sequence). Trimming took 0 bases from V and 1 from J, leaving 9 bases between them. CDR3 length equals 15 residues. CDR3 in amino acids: CASSLAGAWNTEAFF. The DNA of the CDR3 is TGTGCCAGCAGCTTAGCAGGGGCCTGGAACACTGAAGCTTTCTTT.

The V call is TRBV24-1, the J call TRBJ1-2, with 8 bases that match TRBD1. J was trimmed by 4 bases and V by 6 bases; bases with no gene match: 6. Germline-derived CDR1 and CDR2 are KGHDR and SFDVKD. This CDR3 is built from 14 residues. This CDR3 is CATSQGALGYGYTF. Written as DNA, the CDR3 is TGTGCCACCAGTCAGGGGGCTCTGGGCTATGGCTACACCTTC.

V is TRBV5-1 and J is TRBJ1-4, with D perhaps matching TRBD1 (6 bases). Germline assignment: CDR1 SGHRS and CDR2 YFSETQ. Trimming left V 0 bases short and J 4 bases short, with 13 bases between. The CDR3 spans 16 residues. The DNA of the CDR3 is TGCGCCAGCAGCTTGGCCCGGGACAACCTTAATGAAAAACTGTTTTTT. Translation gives CASSLARDNLNEKLFF.

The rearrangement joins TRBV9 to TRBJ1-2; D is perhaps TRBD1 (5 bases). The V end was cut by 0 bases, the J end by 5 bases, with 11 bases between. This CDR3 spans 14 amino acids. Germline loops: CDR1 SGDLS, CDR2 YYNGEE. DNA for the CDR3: TGTGCCAGCAGCGTAGGGCAGGGCCCTTATGGCTACACCTTC. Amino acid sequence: CASSVGQGPYGYTF.

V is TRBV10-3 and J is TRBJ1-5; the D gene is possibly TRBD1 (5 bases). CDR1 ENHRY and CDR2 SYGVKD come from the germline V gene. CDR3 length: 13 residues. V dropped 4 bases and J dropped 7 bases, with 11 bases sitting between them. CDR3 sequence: CAISVRAGQPQHF. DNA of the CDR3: TGTGCCATCAGTGTCAGGGCGGGACAGCCCCAGCATTTT.

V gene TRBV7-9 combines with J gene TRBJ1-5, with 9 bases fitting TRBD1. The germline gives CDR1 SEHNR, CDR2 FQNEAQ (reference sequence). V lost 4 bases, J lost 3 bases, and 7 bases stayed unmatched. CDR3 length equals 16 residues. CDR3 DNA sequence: TGTGCCAGCAGCTCCCCGACAGGGGGAAACAATCAGCCCCAGCATTTT. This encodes CASSSPTGGNNQPQHF.

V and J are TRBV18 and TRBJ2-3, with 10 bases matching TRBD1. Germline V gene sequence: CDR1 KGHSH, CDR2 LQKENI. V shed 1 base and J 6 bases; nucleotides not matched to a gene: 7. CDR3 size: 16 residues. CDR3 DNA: TGTGCCAGCTCACCACGAGTGACAGGGGGCGCGGATACGCAGTATTTT. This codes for CASSPRVTGGADTQYF.

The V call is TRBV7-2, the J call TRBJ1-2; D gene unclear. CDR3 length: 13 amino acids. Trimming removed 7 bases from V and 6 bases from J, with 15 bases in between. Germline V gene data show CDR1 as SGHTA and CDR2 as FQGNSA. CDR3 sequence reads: CASTPGVPNGYTF. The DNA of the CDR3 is TGTGCCAGCACCCCCGGGGTACCTAATGGCTACACCTTC.

The CDR3 reads CASTQEIEAFF. The DNA of the CDR3 is TGTGCCAGCACACAGGAGATTGAAGCTTTCTTT. V gene TRBV2 combines with J gene TRBJ1-1, with D perhaps matching TRBD1 (5 bases). CDR3 size: 11 residues. Per germline, CDR1 SNHLY and CDR2 FYNNEI. The V and J ends lost 7 bases and 7 bases respectively, with 10 bases between them.

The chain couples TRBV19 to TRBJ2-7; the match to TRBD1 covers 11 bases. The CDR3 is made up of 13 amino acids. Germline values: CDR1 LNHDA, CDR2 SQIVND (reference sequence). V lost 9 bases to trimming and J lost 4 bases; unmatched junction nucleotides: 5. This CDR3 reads CASGTGGSYEQYF. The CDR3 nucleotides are TGTGCCAGCGGGACAGGGGGGTCGTACGAGCAGTACTTC.

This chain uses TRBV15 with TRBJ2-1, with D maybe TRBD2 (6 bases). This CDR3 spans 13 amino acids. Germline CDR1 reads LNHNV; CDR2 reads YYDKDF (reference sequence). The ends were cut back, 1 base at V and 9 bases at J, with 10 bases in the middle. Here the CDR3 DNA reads TGTGCCACCAGCAGAGGTCCCGGGGGTGAGCAGTTCTTC. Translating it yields CATSRGPGGEQFF.

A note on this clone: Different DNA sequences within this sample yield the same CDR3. The CDR3 protein is CSPDRNTEAFF. As DNA, the CDR3 is TGCAGCCCCGACAGGAACACTGAAGCTTTCTTT. The chain employs TRBV20-1 and TRBJ1-1; TRBD1 is a possible D gene (5 bases). Germline assignment: CDR1 DFQATT and CDR2 SNEGSKA (reference sequence). This CDR3 contains 11 residues.

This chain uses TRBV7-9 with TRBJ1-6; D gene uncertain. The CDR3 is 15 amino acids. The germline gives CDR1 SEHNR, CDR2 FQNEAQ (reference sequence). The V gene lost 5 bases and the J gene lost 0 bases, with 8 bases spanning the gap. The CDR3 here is CASSAFSSYNSPLHF. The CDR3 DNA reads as TGTGCCAGCAGCGCTTTTAGCTCCTATAATTCACCCCTCCACTTT. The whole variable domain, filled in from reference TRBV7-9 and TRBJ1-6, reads DTGVSQNPRHKITKRGQNVTFRCDPISEHNRLYWYRQTLGQGPEFLTYFQNEAQLEKSRLLSDRFSAERPKGSFSTLEIQRTEQGDSAMYLCASSAFSSYNSPLHFGNGTRLTVT.

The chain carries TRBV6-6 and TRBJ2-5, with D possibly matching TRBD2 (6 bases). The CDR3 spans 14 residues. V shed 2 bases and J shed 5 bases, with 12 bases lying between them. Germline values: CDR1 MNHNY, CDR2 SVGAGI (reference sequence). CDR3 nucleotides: TGTGCCAGCAGTTACACCCGGGGGACGGAGACCCAGTACTTC. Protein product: CASSYTRGTETQYF.

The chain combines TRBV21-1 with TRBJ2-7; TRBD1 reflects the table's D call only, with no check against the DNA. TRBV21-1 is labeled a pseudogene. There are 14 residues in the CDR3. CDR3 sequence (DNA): TGTGCCAGCAGCCGTAAGCCAGGGTCCCTCGAGCAGTACTTC. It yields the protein CASSRKPGSLEQYF.

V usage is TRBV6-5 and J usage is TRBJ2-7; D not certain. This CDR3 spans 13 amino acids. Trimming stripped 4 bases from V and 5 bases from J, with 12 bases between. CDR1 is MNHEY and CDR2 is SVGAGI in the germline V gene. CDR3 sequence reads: CASSSANRDEQYF. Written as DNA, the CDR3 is TGTGCCAGCAGTTCCGCAAACCGGGACGAGCAGTACTTC.

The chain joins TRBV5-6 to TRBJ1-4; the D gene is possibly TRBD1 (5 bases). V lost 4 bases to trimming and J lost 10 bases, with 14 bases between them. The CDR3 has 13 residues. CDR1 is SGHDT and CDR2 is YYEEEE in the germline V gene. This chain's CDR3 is CASSITRGGKLFF. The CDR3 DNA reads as TGTGCCAGCAGCATCACGCGGGGGGGAAAACTGTTTTTT.